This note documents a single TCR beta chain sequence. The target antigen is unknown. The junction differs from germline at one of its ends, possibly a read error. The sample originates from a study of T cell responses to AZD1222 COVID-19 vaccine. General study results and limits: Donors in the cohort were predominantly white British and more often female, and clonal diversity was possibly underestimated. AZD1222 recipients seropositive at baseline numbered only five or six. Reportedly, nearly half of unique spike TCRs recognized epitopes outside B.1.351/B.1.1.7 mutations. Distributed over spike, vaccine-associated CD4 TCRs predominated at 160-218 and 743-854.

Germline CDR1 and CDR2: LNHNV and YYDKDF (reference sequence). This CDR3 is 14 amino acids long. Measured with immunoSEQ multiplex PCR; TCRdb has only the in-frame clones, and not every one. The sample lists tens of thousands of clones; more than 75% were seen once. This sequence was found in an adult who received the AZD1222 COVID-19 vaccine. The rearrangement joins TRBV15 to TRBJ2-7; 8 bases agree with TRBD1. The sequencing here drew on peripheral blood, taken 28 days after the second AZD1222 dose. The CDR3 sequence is CTTSRDRGGYEQYF. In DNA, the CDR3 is TGTACCACCAGCAGAGACAGGGGTGGCTACGAGCAGTACTTC.